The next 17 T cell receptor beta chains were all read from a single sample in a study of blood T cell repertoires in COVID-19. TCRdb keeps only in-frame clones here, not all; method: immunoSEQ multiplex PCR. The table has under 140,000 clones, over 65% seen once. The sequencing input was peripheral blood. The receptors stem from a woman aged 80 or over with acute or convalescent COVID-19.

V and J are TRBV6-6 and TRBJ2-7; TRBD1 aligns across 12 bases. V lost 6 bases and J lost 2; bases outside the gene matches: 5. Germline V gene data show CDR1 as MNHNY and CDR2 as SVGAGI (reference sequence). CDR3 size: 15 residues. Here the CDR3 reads CASSWGQGATYEQYF. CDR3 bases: TGTGCCAGCAGCTGGGGACAGGGGGCCACCTACGAGCAGTACTTC.

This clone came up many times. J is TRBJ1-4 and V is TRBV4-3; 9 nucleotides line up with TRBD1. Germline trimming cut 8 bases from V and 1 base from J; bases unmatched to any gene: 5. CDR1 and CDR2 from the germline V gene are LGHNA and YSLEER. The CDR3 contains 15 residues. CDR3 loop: CASRQGERTNEKLFF. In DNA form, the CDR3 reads TGCGCCAGCCGACAGGGGGAACGAACTAATGAAAAACTGTTTTTT.

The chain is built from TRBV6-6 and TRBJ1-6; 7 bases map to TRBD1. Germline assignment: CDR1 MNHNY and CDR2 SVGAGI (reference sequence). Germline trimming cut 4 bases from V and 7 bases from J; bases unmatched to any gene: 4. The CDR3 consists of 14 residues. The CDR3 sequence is CASSSTGMNSPLHF. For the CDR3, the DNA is TGTGCCAGCAGTTCGACAGGGATGAATTCACCCCTCCACTTT.

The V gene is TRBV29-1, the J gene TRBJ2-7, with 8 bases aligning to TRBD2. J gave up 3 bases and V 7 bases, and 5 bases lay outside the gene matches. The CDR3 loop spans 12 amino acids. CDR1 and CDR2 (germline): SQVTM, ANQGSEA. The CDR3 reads CSASGGHYEQYF. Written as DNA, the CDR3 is TGCAGCGCGAGCGGGGGCCACTACGAGCAGTACTTC.

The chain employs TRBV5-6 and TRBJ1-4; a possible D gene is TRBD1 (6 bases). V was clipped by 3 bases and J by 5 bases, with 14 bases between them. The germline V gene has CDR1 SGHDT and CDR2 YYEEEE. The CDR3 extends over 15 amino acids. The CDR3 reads CASSYRQVMNEKLFF. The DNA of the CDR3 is TGTGCCAGCAGCTATCGACAGGTTATGAATGAAAAACTGTTTTTT.

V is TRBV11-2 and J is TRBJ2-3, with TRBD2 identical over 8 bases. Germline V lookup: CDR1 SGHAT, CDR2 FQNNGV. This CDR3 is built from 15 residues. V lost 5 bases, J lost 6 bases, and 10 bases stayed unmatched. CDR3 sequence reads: CASSSTRTSSDTQYF. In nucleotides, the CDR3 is TGTGCCAGCAGCAGTACTCGGACTAGCTCCGATACGCAGTATTTT.

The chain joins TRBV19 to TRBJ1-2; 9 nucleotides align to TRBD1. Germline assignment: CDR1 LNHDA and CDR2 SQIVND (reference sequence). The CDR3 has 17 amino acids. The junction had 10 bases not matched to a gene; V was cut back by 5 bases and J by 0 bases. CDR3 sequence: CASSARQGGSSNYGYTF. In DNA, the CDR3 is TGTGCCAGTAGTGCGCGACAGGGGGGTTCTTCTAACTATGGCTACACCTTC.

The CDR3 protein is CASSQGAGDEQYF. CDR3 sequence (DNA): TGTGCCAGCAGCCAAGGTGCGGGGGACGAGCAGTACTTC. This chain joins TRBV3-1 (or the pseudogene TRBV3-2) and TRBJ2-7, with 7 bases that match TRBD2. Germline CDR1 LGHDT, CDR2 YNNKEL (reference sequence). The CDR3 extends over 13 amino acids. V was clipped by 1 base and J by 5 bases; unmatched bases: 2.

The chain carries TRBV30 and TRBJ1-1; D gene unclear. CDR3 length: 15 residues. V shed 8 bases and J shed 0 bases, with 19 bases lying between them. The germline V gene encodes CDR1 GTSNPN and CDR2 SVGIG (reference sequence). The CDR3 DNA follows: TGTGCCCCCCCGTGGAGGCCGGAACTGAACACTGAAGCTTTCTTT. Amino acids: CAPPWRPELNTEAFF.

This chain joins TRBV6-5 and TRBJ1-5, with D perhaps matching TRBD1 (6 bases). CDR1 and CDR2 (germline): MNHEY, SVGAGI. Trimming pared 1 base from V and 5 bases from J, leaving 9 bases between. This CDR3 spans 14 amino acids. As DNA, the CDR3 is TGTGCCAGCAGTTACTGGGGGCCGGATCAGCCCCAGCATTTT. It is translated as CASSYWGPDQPQHF.

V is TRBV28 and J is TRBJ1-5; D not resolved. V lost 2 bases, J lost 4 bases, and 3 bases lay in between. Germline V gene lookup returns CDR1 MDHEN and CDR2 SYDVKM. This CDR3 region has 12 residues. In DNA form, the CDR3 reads TGTGCCAGCAGTTTACTTAATCAGCCCCAGCATTTT. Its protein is CASSLLNQPQHF.

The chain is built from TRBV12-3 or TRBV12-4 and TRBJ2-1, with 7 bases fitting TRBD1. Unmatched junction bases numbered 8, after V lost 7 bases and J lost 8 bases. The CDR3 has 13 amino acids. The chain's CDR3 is CASTSTGSDEQFF. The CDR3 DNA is TGTGCCAGCACCTCGACAGGGTCAGATGAGCAGTTCTTC.

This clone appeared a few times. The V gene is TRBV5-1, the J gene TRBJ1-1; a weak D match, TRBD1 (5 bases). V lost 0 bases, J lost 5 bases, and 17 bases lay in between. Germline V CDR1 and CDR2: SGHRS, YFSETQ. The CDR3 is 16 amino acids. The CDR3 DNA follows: TGCGCCAGCAGCTTGGGATCAGGCAGGGCCATGACTGAAGCTTTCTTT. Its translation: CASSLGSGRAMTEAFF.

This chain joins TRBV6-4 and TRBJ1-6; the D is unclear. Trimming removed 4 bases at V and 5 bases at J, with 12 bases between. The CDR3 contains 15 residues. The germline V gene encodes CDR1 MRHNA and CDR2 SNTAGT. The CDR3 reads CASSVDRVNNSPLHF. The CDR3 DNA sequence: TGTGCCAGCAGTGTAGACCGGGTCAATAATTCACCCCTCCACTTT.

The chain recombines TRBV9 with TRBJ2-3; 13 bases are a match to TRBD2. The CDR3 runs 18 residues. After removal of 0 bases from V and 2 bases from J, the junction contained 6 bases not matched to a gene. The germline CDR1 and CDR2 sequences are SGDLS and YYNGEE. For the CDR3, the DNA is TGTGCCAGCAGCGTAGGTACTAGCGGGAGGGTCCTCACAGATACGCAGTATTTT. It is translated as CASSVGTSGRVLTDTQYF. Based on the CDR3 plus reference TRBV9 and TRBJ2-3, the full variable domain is DSGVTQTPKHLITATGQRVTLRCSPRSGDLSVYWYQQSLDQGLQFLIQYYNGEERAKGNILERFSAQQFPDLHSELNLSSLELGDSALYFCASSVGTSGRVLTDTQYFGPGTRLTVL.

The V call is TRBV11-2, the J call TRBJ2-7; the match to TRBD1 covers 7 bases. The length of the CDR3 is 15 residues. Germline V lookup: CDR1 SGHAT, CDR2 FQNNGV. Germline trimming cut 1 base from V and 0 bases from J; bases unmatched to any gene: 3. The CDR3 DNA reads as TGTGCCAGCAGCTTAGGAGGGGACAGCTCCTACGAGCAGTACTTC. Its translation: CASSLGGDSSYEQYF.

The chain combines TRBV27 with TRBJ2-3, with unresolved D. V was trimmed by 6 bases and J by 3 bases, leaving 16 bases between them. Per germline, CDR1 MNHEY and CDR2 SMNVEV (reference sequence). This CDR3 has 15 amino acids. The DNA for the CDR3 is TGTGCCAGCAGGCAGAATGGTATCGGGACAGATACGCAGTATTTT. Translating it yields CASRQNGIGTDTQYF.